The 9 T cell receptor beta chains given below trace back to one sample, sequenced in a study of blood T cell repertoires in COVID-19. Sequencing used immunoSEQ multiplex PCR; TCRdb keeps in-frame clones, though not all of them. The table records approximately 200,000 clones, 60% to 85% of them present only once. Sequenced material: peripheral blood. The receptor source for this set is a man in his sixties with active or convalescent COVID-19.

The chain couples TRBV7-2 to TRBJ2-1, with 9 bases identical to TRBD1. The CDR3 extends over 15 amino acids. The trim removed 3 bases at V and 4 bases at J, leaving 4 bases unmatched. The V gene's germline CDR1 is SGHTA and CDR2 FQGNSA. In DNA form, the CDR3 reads TGTGCCAGCAGCTTCGACAGGGGGGAATACAATGAGCAGTTCTTC. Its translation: CASSFDRGEYNEQFF.

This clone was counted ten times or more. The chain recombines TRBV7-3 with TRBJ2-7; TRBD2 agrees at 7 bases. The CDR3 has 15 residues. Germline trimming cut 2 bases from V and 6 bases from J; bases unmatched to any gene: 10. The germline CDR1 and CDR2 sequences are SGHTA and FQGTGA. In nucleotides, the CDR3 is TGTGCCAGCAGCTTAGCCCTAACTAGCGTCTGCGAGCAGTACTTC. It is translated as CASSLALTSVCEQYF.

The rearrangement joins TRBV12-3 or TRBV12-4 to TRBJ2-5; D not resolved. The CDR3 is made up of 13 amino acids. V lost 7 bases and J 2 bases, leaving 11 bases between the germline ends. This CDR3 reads CASTPVGQETQYF. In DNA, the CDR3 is TGTGCCAGCACCCCAGTCGGGCAAGAGACCCAGTACTTC.

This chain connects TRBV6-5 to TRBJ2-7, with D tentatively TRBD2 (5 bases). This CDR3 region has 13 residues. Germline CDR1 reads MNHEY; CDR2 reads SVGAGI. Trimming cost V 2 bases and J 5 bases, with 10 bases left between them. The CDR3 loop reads CASSYGGMDEQYF. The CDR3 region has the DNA TGTGCCAGCAGTTACGGAGGAATGGACGAGCAGTACTTC.

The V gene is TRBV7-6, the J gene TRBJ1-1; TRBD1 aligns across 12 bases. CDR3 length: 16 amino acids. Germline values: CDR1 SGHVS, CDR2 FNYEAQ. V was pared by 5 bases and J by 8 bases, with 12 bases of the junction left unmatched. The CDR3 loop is CASSPLNRDRGPEAFF. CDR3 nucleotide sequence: TGTGCCAGCAGCCCCTTAAACCGGGACAGGGGGCCAGAAGCTTTCTTT.

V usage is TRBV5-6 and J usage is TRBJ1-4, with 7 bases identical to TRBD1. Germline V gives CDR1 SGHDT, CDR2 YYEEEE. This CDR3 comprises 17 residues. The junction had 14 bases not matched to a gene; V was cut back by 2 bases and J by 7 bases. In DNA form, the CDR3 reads TGTGCCAGCAGCTTACCATCGGACAGGTCAGGGGGTGAAAAACTGTTTTTT. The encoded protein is CASSLPSDRSGGEKLFF.

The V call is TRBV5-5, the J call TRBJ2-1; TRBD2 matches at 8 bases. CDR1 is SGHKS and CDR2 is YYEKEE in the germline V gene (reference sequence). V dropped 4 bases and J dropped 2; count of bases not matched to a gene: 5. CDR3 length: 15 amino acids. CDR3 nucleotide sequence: TGTGCCAGCAGCCAGAGCGGGAGTGCCTACAATGAGCAGTTCTTC. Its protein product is CASSQSGSAYNEQFF.

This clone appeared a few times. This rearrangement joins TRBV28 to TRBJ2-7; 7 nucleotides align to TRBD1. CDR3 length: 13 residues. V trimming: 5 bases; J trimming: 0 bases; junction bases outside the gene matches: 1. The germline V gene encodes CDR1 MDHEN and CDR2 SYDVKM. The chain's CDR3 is CASSRTGSYEQYF. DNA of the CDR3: TGTGCCAGCAGTCGGACAGGCTCCTACGAGCAGTACTTC.

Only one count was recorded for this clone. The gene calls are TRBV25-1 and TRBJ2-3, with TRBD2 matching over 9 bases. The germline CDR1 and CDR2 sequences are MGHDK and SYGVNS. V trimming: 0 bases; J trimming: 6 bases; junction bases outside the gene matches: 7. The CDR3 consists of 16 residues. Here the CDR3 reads CASSEYRAGGQDTQYF. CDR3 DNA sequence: TGTGCCAGCAGTGAATATAGGGCGGGAGGGCAGGATACGCAGTATTTT.